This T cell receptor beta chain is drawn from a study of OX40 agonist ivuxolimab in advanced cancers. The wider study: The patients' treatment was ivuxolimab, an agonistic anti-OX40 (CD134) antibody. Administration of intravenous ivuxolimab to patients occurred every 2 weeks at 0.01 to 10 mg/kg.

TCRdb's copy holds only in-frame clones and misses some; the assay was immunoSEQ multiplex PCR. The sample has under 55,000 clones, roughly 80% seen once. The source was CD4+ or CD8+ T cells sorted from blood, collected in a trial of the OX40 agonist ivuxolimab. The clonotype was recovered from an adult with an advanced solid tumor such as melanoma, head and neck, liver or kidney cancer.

Here the CDR3 reads CASSTGQGTPPQHF. CDR3 bases: TGTGCCAGCAGTACCGGACAGGGGACCCCGCCCCAGCATTTT. This sequence joins TRBV2 and TRBJ1-5, with TRBD1 matching 9 bases. The J segment lost 9 bases and the V segment lost 5 bases, leaving 8 bases of the junction unmatched. CDR1 and CDR2 (germline): SNHLY, FYNNEI. The CDR3 runs to 14 residues.